This T cell receptor (beta chain) was found in a study of T cell responses to AZD1222 COVID-19 vaccine. Study information: Pooled together were second doses at about 4 or about 12 weeks.

Assay: immunoSEQ multiplex PCR; the TCRdb copy retains only in-frame clones and omits some. The table includes around 140,000 clones, 90% detected once. Study observations and caveats: An increase in Spike-specific TCR breadth and depth was observed after two AZD1222 doses. The sample set comprised mostly white British donors with more females, and clonal diversity was possibly underestimated. Baseline serostatus was positive in only a handful of AZD1222 recipients.

The CDR3 has 17 residues. V lost 4 bases and J lost 2; bases outside the gene matches: 6. CDR1 is MGHRA and CDR2 is YSYEKL in the germline V gene. Of note for this clone: Its target is not known.

This clonotype was obtained from an adult in good health. The sample consisted of peripheral blood, taken on day 0 of AZD1222 vaccination. This rearrangement joins TRBV4-1 to TRBJ2-6, with 9 bases matching TRBD1. The CDR3 spells CASSPSRTGAGANVLTF. CDR3 in DNA: TGCGCCAGCAGCCCCTCGCGGACAGGGGCTGGGGCCAACGTCCTGACTTTC.